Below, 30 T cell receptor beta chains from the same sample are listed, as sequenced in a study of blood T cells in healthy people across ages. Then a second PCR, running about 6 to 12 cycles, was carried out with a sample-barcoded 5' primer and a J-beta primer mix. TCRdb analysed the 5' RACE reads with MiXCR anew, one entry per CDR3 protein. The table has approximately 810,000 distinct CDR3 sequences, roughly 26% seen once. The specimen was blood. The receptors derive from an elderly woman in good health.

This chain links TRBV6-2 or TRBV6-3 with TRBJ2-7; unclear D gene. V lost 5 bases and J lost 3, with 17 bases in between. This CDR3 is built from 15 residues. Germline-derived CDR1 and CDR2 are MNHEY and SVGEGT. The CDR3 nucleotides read TGTGCCAGCAGTCCCCCTGGCAGCAGCCGCTACGAGCAGTACTTC. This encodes CASSPPGSSRYEQYF.

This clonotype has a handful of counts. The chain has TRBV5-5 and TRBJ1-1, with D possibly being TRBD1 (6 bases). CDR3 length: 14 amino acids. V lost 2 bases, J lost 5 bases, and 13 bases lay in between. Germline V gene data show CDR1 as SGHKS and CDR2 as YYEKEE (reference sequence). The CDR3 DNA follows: TGTGCCAGCAGCTTCCCCCAGGGGAGGACTGAAGCTTTCTTT. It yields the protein CASSFPQGRTEAFF.

This CDR3 is CASSPGGGPLGYEQYF. CDR3 DNA: TGTGCCAGCAGCCCCGGGGGGGGGCCCCTAGGTTACGAGCAGTACTTC. The rearrangement uses TRBV14 and TRBJ2-7; 8 bases align to TRBD2. The CDR3 sequence is 16 residues long. V lost 4 bases to trimming and J lost 4 bases; unmatched junction nucleotides: 12. The germline gives CDR1 SGHDN, CDR2 FVKESK. Full variable domain (outside the CDR3, taken from reference TRBV14 and TRBJ2-7): EAGVTQFPSHSVIEKGQTVTLRCDPISGHDNLYWYRRVMGKEIKFLLHFVKESKQDESGMPNNRFLAERTGGTYSTLKVQPAELEDSGVYFCASSPGGGPLGYEQYFGPGTRLTVT.

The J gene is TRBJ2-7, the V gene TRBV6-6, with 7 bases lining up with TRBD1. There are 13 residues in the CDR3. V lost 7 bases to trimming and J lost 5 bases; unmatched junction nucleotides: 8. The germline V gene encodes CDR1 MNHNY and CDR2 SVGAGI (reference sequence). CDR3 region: CASTLDRAHEQYF. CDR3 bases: TGTGCCAGCACCTTAGACAGGGCCCACGAGCAGTACTTC.

The CDR3 loop is CASTEGGLNTEAFF. For the CDR3, the DNA is TGTGCCAGCACCGAGGGAGGGTTGAACACTGAAGCTTTCTTT. The V gene is TRBV6-1, the J gene TRBJ1-1; D remains unclear. The V gene's germline CDR1 is MNHNS and CDR2 SASEGT. Deletions cut 7 bases from V and 0 bases from J, with 12 bases between. There are 14 residues in the CDR3.

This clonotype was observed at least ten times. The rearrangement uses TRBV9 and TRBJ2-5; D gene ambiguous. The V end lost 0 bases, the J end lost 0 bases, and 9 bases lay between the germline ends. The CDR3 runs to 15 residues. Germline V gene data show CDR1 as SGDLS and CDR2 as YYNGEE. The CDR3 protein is CASSVGSLNQETQYF. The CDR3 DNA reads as TGTGCCAGCAGCGTAGGTTCACTAAACCAAGAGACCCAGTACTTC.

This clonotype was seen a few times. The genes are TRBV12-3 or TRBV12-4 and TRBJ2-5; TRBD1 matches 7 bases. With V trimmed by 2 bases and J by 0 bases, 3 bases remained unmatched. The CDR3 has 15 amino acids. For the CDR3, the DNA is TGTGCCAGCAGTTTACGGGGACAGCACCAAGAGACCCAGTACTTC. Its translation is CASSLRGQHQETQYF.

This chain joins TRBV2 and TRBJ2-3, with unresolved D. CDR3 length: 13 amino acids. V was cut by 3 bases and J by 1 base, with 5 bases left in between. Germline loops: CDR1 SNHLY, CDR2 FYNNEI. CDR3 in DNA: TGTGCCAGCAGTGATGTTGGCACAGATACGCAGTATTTT. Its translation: CASSDVGTDTQYF. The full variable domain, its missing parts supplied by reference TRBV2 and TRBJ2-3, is EPEVTQTPSHQVTQMGQEVILRCVPISNHLYFYWYRQILGQKVEFLVSFYNNEISEKSEIFDDQFSVERPDGSNFTLKIRSTKLEDSAMYFCASSDVGTDTQYFGPGTRLTVL.

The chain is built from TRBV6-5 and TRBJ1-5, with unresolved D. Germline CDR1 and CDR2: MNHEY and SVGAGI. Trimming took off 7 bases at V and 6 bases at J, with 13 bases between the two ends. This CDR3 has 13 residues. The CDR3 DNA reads TGTGCCAGCACCAATGTCGTCGGTCAGCCCCAGCATTTT. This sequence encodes CASTNVVGQPQHF.

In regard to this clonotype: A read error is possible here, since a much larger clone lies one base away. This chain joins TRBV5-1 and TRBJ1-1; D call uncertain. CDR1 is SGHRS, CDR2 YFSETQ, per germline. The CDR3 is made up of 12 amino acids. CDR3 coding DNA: TGCACCAGCAGCTCCGGGAGGACTGAAGCTTTCTTT. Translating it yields CTSSSGRTEAFF.

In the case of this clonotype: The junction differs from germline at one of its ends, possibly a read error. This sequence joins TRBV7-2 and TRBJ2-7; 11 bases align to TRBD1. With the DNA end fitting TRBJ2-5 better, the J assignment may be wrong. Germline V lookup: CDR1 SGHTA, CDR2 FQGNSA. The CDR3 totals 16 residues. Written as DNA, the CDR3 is TGTGCCCGCAGCTTAGCCGGGACAGGGGGCCAAGAGACCCAGTACTTC. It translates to CARSLAGTGGQETQYF.

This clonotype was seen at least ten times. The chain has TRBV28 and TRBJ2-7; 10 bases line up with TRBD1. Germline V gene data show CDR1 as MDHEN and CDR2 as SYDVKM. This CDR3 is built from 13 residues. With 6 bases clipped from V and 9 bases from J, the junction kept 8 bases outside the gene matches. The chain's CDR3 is CASSLRDRGRQYF. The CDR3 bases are TGTGCCAGCAGCCTCCGGGACAGGGGTAGGCAGTACTTC. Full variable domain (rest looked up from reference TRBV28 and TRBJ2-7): DVKVTQSSRYLVKRTGEKVFLECVQDMDHENMFWYRQDPGLGLRLIYFSYDVKMKEKGDIPEGYSVSREKKERFSLILESASTNQTSMYLCASSLRDRGRQYFGPGTRLTVT.

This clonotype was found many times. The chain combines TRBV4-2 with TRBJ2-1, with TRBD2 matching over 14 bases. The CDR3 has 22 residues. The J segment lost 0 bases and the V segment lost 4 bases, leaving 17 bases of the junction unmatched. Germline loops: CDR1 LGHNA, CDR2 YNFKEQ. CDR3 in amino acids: CASSPTALGLAGAPSSYNEQFF. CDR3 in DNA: TGTGCCAGCAGCCCTACTGCCCTGGGACTAGCGGGGGCCCCTAGCTCCTACAATGAGCAGTTCTTC.

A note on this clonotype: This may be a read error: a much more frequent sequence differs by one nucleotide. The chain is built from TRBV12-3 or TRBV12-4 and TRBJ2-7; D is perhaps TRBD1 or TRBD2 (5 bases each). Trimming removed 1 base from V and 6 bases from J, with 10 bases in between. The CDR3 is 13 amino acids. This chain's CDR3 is CASSLEAGSEQYF. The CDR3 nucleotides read TGTGCCAGCAGTTTAGAGGCAGGGAGCGAGCAGTACTTC.

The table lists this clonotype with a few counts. CDR3 nucleotide sequence: TGTGCCAGCACCACACTAGGGGATGGTAATGAAAAACTGTTTTTT. The encoded protein is CASTTLGDGNEKLFF. This chain connects TRBV5-5 to TRBJ1-4, with D perhaps TRBD1 (5 bases). CDR3 length: 15 amino acids. From germline, CDR1 is SGHKS and CDR2 YYEKEE (reference sequence). The V end lost 6 bases, the J end lost 4 bases, and 16 bases lay between the germline ends.

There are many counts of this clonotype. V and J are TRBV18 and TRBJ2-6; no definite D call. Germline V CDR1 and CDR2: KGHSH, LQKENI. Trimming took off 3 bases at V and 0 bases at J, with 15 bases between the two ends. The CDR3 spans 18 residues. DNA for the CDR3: TGTGCCAGCTCACCTAATGGCGATGGAACCTCTGGGGCCAACGTCCTGACTTTC. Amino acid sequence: CASSPNGDGTSGANVLTF.

The CDR3 reads CASSLGSTGTDEQYF. The CDR3 nucleotides read TGTGCCAGCAGCTTAGGGAGCACCGGGACAGACGAGCAGTACTTC. The chain joins TRBV7-2 to TRBJ2-7; 7 positions agree with TRBD1. CDR1 is SGHTA, CDR2 FQGNSA, per germline. The CDR3 sequence is 15 residues long. The trim removed 1 base at V and 5 bases at J, leaving 8 bases unmatched. Full variable domain (remainder filled in from reference TRBV7-2 and TRBJ2-7): GAGVSQSPSNKVTEKGKDVELRCDPISGHTALYWYRQSLGQGLEFLIYFQGNSAPDKSGLPSDRFSAERTGGSVSTLTIQRTQQEDSAVYLCASSLGSTGTDEQYFGPGTRLTVT.

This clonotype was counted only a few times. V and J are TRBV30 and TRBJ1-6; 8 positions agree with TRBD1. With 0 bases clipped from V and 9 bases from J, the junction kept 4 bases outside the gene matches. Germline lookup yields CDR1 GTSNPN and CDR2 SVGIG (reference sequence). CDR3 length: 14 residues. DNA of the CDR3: TGTGCCTGGAGTGTTGCAGGGGGCGGTTCACCCCTCCACTTT. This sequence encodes CAWSVAGGGSPLHF.

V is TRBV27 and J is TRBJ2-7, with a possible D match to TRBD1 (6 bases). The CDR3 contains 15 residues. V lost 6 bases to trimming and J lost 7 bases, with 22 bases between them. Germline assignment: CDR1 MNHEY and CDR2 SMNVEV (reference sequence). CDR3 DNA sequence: TGTGCCAGCAGAAGCGACAGGATGACCTACAATGAGCAGTACTTC. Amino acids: CASRSDRMTYNEQYF.

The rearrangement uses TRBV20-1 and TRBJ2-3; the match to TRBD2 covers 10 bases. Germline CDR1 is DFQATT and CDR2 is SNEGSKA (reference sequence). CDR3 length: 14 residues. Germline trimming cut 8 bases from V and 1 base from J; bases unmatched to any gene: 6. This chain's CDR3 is CSTQGLAGTDTQYF. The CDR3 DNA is TGCAGTACCCAAGGACTAGCGGGCACAGATACGCAGTATTTT.

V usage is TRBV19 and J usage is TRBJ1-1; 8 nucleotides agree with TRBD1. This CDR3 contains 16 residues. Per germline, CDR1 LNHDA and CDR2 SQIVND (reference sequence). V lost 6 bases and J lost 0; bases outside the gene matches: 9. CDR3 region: CASSSRTGTMNTEAFF. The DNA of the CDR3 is TGTGCCAGTAGCTCTCGGACAGGGACCATGAACACTGAAGCTTTCTTT. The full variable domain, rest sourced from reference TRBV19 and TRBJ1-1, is DGGITQSPKYLFRKEGQNVTLSCEQNLNHDAMYWYRQDPGQGLRLIYYSQIVNDFQKGDIAEGYSVSREKKESFPLTVTSAQKNPTAFYLCASSSRTGTMNTEAFFGQGTRLTVV.

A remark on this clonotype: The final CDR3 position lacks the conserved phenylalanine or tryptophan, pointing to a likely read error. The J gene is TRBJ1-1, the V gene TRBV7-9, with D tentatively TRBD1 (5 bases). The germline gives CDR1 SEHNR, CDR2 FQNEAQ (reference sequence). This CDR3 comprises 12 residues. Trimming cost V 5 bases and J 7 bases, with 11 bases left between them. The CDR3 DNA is TGTGCCAGCAGCCAGACAGACATTGAAGCTTTCTTG. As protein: CASSQTDIEAFL.

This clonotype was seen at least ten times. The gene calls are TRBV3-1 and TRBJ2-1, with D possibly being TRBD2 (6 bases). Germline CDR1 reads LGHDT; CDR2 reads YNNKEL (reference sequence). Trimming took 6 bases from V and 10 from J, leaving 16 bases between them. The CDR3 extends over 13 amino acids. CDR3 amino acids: CASRQPGSGEQFF. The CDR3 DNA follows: TGTGCCAGCAGGCAACCGGGGAGCGGGGAGCAGTTCTTC.

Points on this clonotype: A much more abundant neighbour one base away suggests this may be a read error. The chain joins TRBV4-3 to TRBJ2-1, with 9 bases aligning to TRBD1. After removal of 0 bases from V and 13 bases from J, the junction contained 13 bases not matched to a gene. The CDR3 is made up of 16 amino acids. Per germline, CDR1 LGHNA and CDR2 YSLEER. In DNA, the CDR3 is TGCGCCAGCAGCCAAGAGGGGACAGGGCCCCGAGAGACCCAGTTCTTC. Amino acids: CASSQEGTGPRETQFF.

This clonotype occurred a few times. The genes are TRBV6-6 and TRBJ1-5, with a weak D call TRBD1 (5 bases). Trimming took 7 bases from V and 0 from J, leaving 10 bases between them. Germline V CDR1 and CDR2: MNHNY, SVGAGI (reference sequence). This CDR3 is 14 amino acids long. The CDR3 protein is CASTRDHSNQPQHF. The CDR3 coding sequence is TGTGCCAGCACTAGGGACCATAGCAATCAGCCCCAGCATTTT.

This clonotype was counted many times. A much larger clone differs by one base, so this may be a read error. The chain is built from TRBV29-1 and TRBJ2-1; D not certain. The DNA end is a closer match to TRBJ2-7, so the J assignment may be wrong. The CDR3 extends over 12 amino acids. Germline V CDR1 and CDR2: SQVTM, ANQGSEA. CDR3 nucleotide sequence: TGCAGCGTGTGGAGCTCCTACAATGAGCAGTACTTC. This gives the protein CSVWSSYNEQYF.

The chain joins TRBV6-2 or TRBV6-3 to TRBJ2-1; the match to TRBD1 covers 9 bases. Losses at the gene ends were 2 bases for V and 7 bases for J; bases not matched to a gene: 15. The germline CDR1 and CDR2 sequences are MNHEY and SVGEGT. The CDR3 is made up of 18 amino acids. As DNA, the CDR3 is TGTGCCAGCAGTTACGAGTTGGGACAGGGCAGTATTAGTAATGAGCAGTTCTTC. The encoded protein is CASSYELGQGSISNEQFF.

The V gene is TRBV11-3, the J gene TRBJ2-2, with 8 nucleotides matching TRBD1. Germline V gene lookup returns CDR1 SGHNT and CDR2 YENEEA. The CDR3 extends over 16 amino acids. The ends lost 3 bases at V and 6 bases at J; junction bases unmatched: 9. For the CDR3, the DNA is TGTGCCAGCAGCTTTAGCGGACAGGGTAGTGCCGGGGAGCTGTTTTTT. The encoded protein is CASSFSGQGSAGELFF.

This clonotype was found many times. CDR3 DNA: TGTGCCAGCAGTTTTTGGGAGGGGAACACTGAAGCTTTCTTT. It encodes CASSFWEGNTEAFF. The gene calls are TRBV12-3 or TRBV12-4 and TRBJ1-1, with D hard to call. The CDR3 totals 14 residues. Trimming took 3 bases from V and 1 from J, leaving 9 bases between them.

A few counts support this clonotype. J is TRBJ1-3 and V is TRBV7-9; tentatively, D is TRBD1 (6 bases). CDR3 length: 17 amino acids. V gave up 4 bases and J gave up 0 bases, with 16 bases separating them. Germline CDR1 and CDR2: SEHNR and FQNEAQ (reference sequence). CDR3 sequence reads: CASSSTPDRYSGNTIYF. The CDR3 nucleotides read TGTGCCAGCAGCTCGACCCCGGACAGATACTCTGGAAACACCATATATTTT.